These 19 T cell receptor beta chains share one sample of origin, sequenced in a study of OX40 agonist ivuxolimab in advanced cancers. Generated by immunoSEQ multiplex PCR, the TCRdb table keeps only in-frame clones and is missing some. The sample has tens of thousands of clones; over 70% are singletons. The sample here was CD4+ or CD8+ T cells sorted from blood, taken in a trial of the OX40 agonist ivuxolimab. Source of these receptors: an adult with an advanced solid tumor such as melanoma, head and neck, liver or kidney cancer.

The chain has TRBV9 and TRBJ1-5, with D possibly matching TRBD1 (5 bases). Germline lookup yields CDR1 SGDLS and CDR2 YYNGEE. The V gene lost 4 bases and the J gene lost 2 bases, with 13 bases spanning the gap. The CDR3 runs 15 residues. The chain's CDR3 is CASSRDSFGNQPQHF. Written as DNA, the CDR3 is TGTGCCAGCAGCAGAGACAGTTTTGGCAATCAGCCCCAGCATTTT.

The CDR3 bases are TGTGCCAGCTCACCCGGACTTGAACAAGAGACCCAGTACTTC. Translating gives CASSPGLEQETQYF. V usage is TRBV18 and J usage is TRBJ2-5, with D perhaps TRBD2 (5 bases). This CDR3 comprises 14 residues. Trimming left V 3 bases short and J 2 bases short, with 10 bases between. The germline V gene encodes CDR1 KGHSH and CDR2 LQKENI. Supplemented by reference TRBV18 and TRBJ2-5, the full variable domain reads NAGVMQNPRHLVRRRGQEARLRCSPMKGHSHVYWYRQLPEEGLKFMVYLQKENIIDESGMPKERFSAEFPKEGPSILRIQQVVRGDSAAYFCASSPGLEQETQYFGPGTRLLVL.

A few counts support this clone. The CDR3 nucleotides read TGTGCCAGCAGTTTTCGACTAGTCGATGAGCAGTTCTTC. Amino acid sequence: CASSFRLVDEQFF. The chain carries TRBV28 and TRBJ2-1; maybe TRBD2 (6 bases). Germline loops: CDR1 MDHEN, CDR2 SYDVKM. The CDR3 totals 13 residues. Trimming pared 3 bases from V and 8 bases from J, leaving 11 bases between.

The V and J genes are TRBV7-3 and TRBJ1-1; D is possibly TRBD1 (5 bases). The CDR3 length is 15 residues. Germline V gene sequence: CDR1 SGHTA, CDR2 FQGTGA. The germline V and J ends were trimmed by 6 bases and 1 base, with 15 bases remaining between them. CDR3 in DNA: TGTGCCAGCAGAGAGGGGCCAGGGACGAACACTGAAGCTTTCTTT. It yields the protein CASREGPGTNTEAFF.

The chain is built from TRBV6-5 and TRBJ2-1, with unresolved D. V lost 6 bases to trimming and J lost 6 bases, with 18 bases between them. CDR1 and CDR2 (germline): MNHEY, SVGAGI. This CDR3 region has 15 residues. The chain's CDR3 is CASRPSLARSNEQFF. The DNA of the CDR3 is TGTGCCAGCAGGCCGAGCTTAGCTCGGTCCAATGAGCAGTTCTTC.

The chain joins TRBV19 to TRBJ2-1, with TRBD2 as a possible D gene (6 bases). This CDR3 is 12 amino acids long. V gave up 5 bases and J gave up 9 bases, with 11 bases separating them. The germline V gene encodes CDR1 LNHDA and CDR2 SQIVND (reference sequence). In DNA form, the CDR3 reads TGTGCCAGTAGTTCGGGAGTTGGTGAGCAGTTCTTC. It is translated as CASSSGVGEQFF.

The V and J genes are TRBV7-9 and TRBJ2-5, with 9 nucleotides matching TRBD2. With V trimmed by 6 bases and J by 4 bases, 12 bases remained unmatched. CDR3 length: 16 amino acids. Germline lookup yields CDR1 SEHNR and CDR2 FQNEAQ (reference sequence). CDR3 protein: CASSSARRGGGETQYF. The CDR3 coding sequence is TGTGCCAGCAGTTCAGCTAGGCGGGGGGGCGGAGAGACCCAGTACTTC.

The gene calls are TRBV14 and TRBJ2-3; D is unresolved. V dropped 1 base and J dropped 6 bases, with 11 bases sitting between them. This CDR3 is 14 amino acids long. Germline values: CDR1 SGHDN, CDR2 FVKESK. The CDR3 here is CASSQGHPGDTQYF. In nucleotides, the CDR3 is TGTGCCAGCAGCCAAGGTCACCCCGGCGATACGCAGTATTTT.

This clone was counted once. V usage is TRBV19 and J usage is TRBJ1-5; TRBD1 matches at 7 bases. Per the germline V gene, CDR1 is LNHDA and CDR2 is SQIVND (reference sequence). This CDR3 has 16 residues. V lost 0 bases and J lost 9; bases outside the gene matches: 11. CDR3: CASSIDLWAGGRPQHF. In DNA, the CDR3 is TGTGCCAGTAGTATAGATCTATGGGCAGGGGGGCGGCCCCAGCATTTT.

V and J are TRBV6-5 and TRBJ1-1; D unclear. This CDR3 region has 15 residues. The V and J ends lost 0 bases and 0 bases respectively, with 8 bases between them. Germline loops: CDR1 MNHEY, CDR2 SVGAGI. The CDR3 reads CASSYSRGMNTEAFF. The CDR3 DNA reads TGTGCCAGCAGTTACTCGAGAGGGATGAACACTGAAGCTTTCTTT.

This clone has a single count. The V and J genes are TRBV30 and TRBJ1-5, with D maybe TRBD1 (5 bases). The V and J ends lost 2 bases and 6 bases respectively, with 11 bases between them. There are 13 residues in the CDR3. Germline assignment: CDR1 GTSNPN and CDR2 SVGIG (reference sequence). CDR3 sequence reads: CAWSRGLSQPQHF. CDR3 coding DNA: TGTGCCTGGAGTAGGGGATTGAGTCAGCCCCAGCATTTT.

V usage is TRBV6-5 and J usage is TRBJ2-1; 8 positions agree with TRBD2. The V segment lost 2 bases and the J segment 2 bases; nucleotides outside the gene matches: 2. This CDR3 spans 15 amino acids. Germline CDR1 reads MNHEY; CDR2 reads SVGAGI. Here the CDR3 DNA reads TGTGCCAGCAGTTACGGCGGGGGGCCCTACAATGAGCAGTTCTTC. Translating it yields CASSYGGGPYNEQFF.

The chain employs TRBV10-1 and TRBJ2-3, with a possible D match to TRBD1 (5 bases). Looked up from germline, CDR1 is WNHNN and CDR2 is SYGVQD (reference sequence). The CDR3 covers 16 residues. V gave up 3 bases and J gave up 7 bases, with 20 bases separating them. The CDR3 DNA sequence: TGCGCCAGCAGTGACGGGTTTGGCCGACACAGGAATACGCAGTATTTT. Its protein product is CASSDGFGRHRNTQYF.

This clone occurred a few times. V and J are TRBV6-1 and TRBJ2-3, with TRBD2 identical over 14 bases. This CDR3 spans 20 amino acids. V shed 3 bases, J shed 1 base, and the junction held 12 bases outside the gene matches. Per the germline V gene, CDR1 is MNHNS and CDR2 is SASEGT. The CDR3 sequence is CASSEGLAGERVGGTDTQYF. CDR3 in DNA: TGTGCCAGCAGTGAGGGACTAGCGGGGGAGCGGGTGGGTGGCACAGATACGCAGTATTTT.

J is TRBJ2-7 and V is TRBV19, with TRBD2 identical over 12 bases. Germline V gene data show CDR1 as LNHDA and CDR2 as SQIVND (reference sequence). Trimming cost V 7 bases and J 5 bases; bases outside gene matches: 6. This CDR3 contains 14 residues. For the CDR3, the DNA is TGTGCCAGTACCGCGACTAGCGGGAGTAACGAGCAGTACTTC. It codes for CASTATSGSNEQYF.

The chain couples TRBV6-7 to TRBJ2-7; D tentatively reads TRBD1 or TRBD2 (5 bases each). TRBV6-7 is an ORF, with its function uncertain. Trimming stripped 0 bases from V and 1 base from J, with 13 bases between. The CDR3 contains 16 residues. In DNA, the CDR3 is TGTGCCAGCAGTTACTCGGGACGCCGCCTATCCTACGAGCAGTACTTC. Its translation: CASSYSGRRLSYEQYF.

V gene TRBV30 combines with J gene TRBJ1-2, with TRBD1 as a possible D gene (5 bases). Per germline, CDR1 GTSNPN and CDR2 SVGIG (reference sequence). There are 13 residues in the CDR3. V was shortened by 0 bases and J by 7 bases, with 12 bases between the two germline ends. CDR3 protein: CAWSVSRGGGYTF. Written as DNA, the CDR3 is TGTGCCTGGAGTGTGTCAAGGGGCGGTGGCTACACCTTC.

The V call is TRBV11-2, the J call TRBJ2-7; possibly TRBD2 for D (7 bases). Deletions cut 1 base from V and 0 bases from J, with 16 bases between. The CDR3 is 17 residues long. The germline CDR1 and CDR2 sequences are SGHAT and FQNNGV. In nucleotides, the CDR3 is TGTGCCAGCAGCTTAGGATTAGGGGGGGGAATCTCCTACGAGCAGTACTTC. Protein: CASSLGLGGGISYEQYF.

The chain links TRBV7-9 to TRBJ1-2; no clear D gene. V was clipped by 5 bases and J by 0 bases, with 10 bases between them. Per the germline V gene, CDR1 is SEHNR and CDR2 is FQNEAQ (reference sequence). The length of the CDR3 is 14 residues. The CDR3 DNA is TGTGCCAGCAGCCTCAGTGAGACTAACTATGGCTACACCTTC. Translation gives CASSLSETNYGYTF.